Shown below are 19 T cell receptor beta chains from a single sample sequenced in a study of blood T cells in healthy people across ages. For the second PCR, which ran for about 6 to 12 cycles, a sample-barcoded 5' primer and a J-beta primer mix were used. TCRdb fed the 5' RACE reads into MiXCR, producing one record per CDR3 protein. The table shows around 800,000 distinct CDR3 sequences, with 62% occurring only once. Sequencing was done on a sample of blood. Every receptor here comes from a man aged 30 to 45 in good health.

V gene TRBV5-4 combines with J gene TRBJ1-6; no firm D call. This CDR3 contains 13 residues. CDR1 and CDR2 (germline): SGHNT, YYREEE (reference sequence). V lost 5 bases and J 14 bases, leaving 17 bases between the germline ends. Here the CDR3 reads CASSPKPFTALHF. The CDR3 nucleotides read TGTGCCAGCAGTCCTAAACCATTCACGGCCCTCCACTTT.

This sequence joins TRBV20-1 and TRBJ2-7; possibly TRBD2 for D (5 bases). CDR1 and CDR2 from the germline V gene are DFQATT and SNEGSKA (reference sequence). CDR3 length equals 14 residues. Trimming cost V 5 bases and J 5 bases, with 19 bases left between them. The CDR3 loop reads CSARLGPGINEQYF. The CDR3 DNA is TGCAGTGCTCGCCTGGGCCCGGGGATAAACGAGCAGTACTTC.

The CDR3 here is CSASPGIGSYEQYF. The CDR3 DNA follows: TGCAGTGCTAGCCCCGGGATAGGGTCCTACGAGCAGTACTTC. The chain is built from TRBV20-1 and TRBJ2-7; maybe TRBD2 (5 bases). V lost 3 bases to trimming and J lost 1 base, with 13 bases between them. The CDR3 extends over 14 amino acids. Germline-derived CDR1 and CDR2 are DFQATT and SNEGSKA (reference sequence).

This chain connects TRBV10-3 to TRBJ2-5, with 10 bases matching TRBD2. The V gene's germline CDR1 is ENHRY and CDR2 SYGVKD. The CDR3 sequence is 14 residues long. With V trimmed by 6 bases and J by 5 bases, 6 bases remained unmatched. CDR3 loop: CAISAGLAVETQYF. As DNA, the CDR3 is TGTGCCATCAGCGCCGGACTAGCGGTGGAGACCCAGTACTTC.

The chain employs TRBV12-3 or TRBV12-4 and TRBJ1-2; 7 bases are a match to TRBD1. The junction had 7 bases not matched to a gene; V was cut back by 3 bases and J by 6 bases. This CDR3 contains 14 residues. The DNA for the CDR3 is TGTGCCAGCAGTTTTTTGCCAGGGGGAAATGGCTACACCTTC. Translating gives CASSFLPGGNGYTF.

The V call is TRBV12-3 or TRBV12-4, the J call TRBJ1-2; 7 bases map to TRBD1. V was pared by 8 bases and J by 8 bases, with 5 bases of the junction left unmatched. This CDR3 is built from 11 residues. In DNA form, the CDR3 reads TGTGCCAGCGGACAGGTTTTGGGCTACACCTTC. Translating it yields CASGQVLGYTF.

The chain couples TRBV7-2 to TRBJ1-2, with TRBD1 identical over 8 bases. Germline values: CDR1 SGHTA, CDR2 FQGNSA. The CDR3 sequence is 15 residues long. Germline trimming cut 5 bases from V and 8 bases from J; bases unmatched to any gene: 13. CDR3 nucleotide sequence: TGTGCCAGCAGCCCACAGGGGGTTGGGGGTCGGGGCTACACCTTC. This sequence encodes CASSPQGVGGRGYTF.

This chain uses TRBV7-2 with TRBJ2-3; 9 nucleotides line up with TRBD2. The germline CDR1 and CDR2 sequences are SGHTA and FQGNSA. The junction had 9 bases not matched to a gene; V was cut back by 5 bases and J by 3 bases. The CDR3 extends over 16 amino acids. As DNA, the CDR3 is TGTGCCAGCAGCCAAGGGGTCGCGGGGGGGACAGATACGCAGTATTTT. This sequence encodes CASSQGVAGGTDTQYF.

The chain uses TRBV20-1 and TRBJ2-5, with D unclear. The CDR3 has 12 residues. Germline lookup yields CDR1 DFQATT and CDR2 SNEGSKA (reference sequence). V shed 5 bases and J shed 1 base, with 8 bases lying between them. Here the CDR3 DNA reads TGCAGTGCTCAGCTCCCCCAAGAGACCCAGTACTTC. As protein: CSAQLPQETQYF.

A single count supports this clonotype. V is TRBV20-1 and J is TRBJ1-2; D is possibly TRBD1 (5 bases). CDR3 length: 17 amino acids. Per germline, CDR1 DFQATT and CDR2 SNEGSKA (reference sequence). Trimming removed 0 bases at V and 4 bases at J, with 21 bases between. CDR3 sequence reads: CSARESRGGTRLYGYTF. In nucleotides, the CDR3 is TGCAGTGCTAGAGAATCTCGGGGTGGGACCCGTCTCTATGGCTACACCTTC.

The rearrangement uses TRBV27 and TRBJ1-2; TRBD1 aligns across 8 bases. This CDR3 spans 17 amino acids. V lost 4 bases and J lost 1; bases outside the gene matches: 11. Germline CDR1 and CDR2: MNHEY and SMNVEV (reference sequence). CDR3 region: CASSSTFGTGFNYGYTF. The CDR3 coding sequence is TGTGCCAGCAGTTCCACATTTGGGACAGGATTTAACTATGGCTACACCTTC.

This clonotype was seen only a few times. J is TRBJ2-3 and V is TRBV6-2 or TRBV6-3; a weak D match, TRBD1 (6 bases). V lost 2 bases to trimming and J lost 4 bases, with 10 bases between them. The CDR3 spans 14 residues. Germline CDR1 and CDR2: MNHEY and SVGEGT. The CDR3 here is CASSYRQGSDTQYF. In DNA, the CDR3 is TGTGCCAGCAGTTACCGGCAGGGGTCAGATACGCAGTATTTT.

The chain is built from TRBV15 and TRBJ2-3, with D unclear. Trimming took 0 bases from V and 1 from J, leaving 11 bases between them. From germline, CDR1 is LNHNV and CDR2 YYDKDF (reference sequence). The CDR3 totals 16 residues. CDR3 nucleotides: TGTGCCACCAGCAGAGATATGGCTAGGGGCACAGATACGCAGTATTTT. It codes for CATSRDMARGTDTQYF.

CDR3 loop: CASSYNIDEQYF. Written as DNA, the CDR3 is TGTGCCAGCAGTTATAACATCGACGAGCAGTACTTC. This chain joins TRBV6-6 and TRBJ2-7; D not resolved. Germline loops: CDR1 MNHNY, CDR2 SVGAGI (reference sequence). The CDR3 totals 12 residues. V shed 3 bases and J shed 5 bases, with 8 bases lying between them.

The J gene is TRBJ2-1, the V gene TRBV10-3; 7 positions agree with TRBD1. CDR1 and CDR2 (germline): ENHRY, SYGVKD. The V segment lost 3 bases and the J segment 0 bases; nucleotides outside the gene matches: 5. The length of the CDR3 is 16 residues. CDR3 region: CAISDPDRVSYNEQFF. The CDR3 DNA follows: TGTGCCATCAGTGACCCCGACAGGGTCTCCTACAATGAGCAGTTCTTC.

The rearrangement uses TRBV28 and TRBJ2-4; TRBD1 aligns across 7 bases. The DNA end favors TRBJ2-5, so the J call may be wrong. The CDR3 length is 14 residues. Germline V gene sequence: CDR1 MDHEN, CDR2 SYDVKM. CDR3 in amino acids: CASSSDRVQETQYF. CDR3 in DNA: TGTGCCAGCAGCTCCGACAGGGTTCAAGAGACCCAGTACTTC.

The chain joins TRBV5-1 to TRBJ2-3; the D is unclear. Per germline, CDR1 SGHRS and CDR2 YFSETQ. V lost 2 bases to trimming and J lost 3 bases, with 13 bases between them. The CDR3 sequence is 15 residues long. CDR3 in amino acids: CASSFTTSRTDTQYF. The CDR3 nucleotides are TGCGCCAGCAGCTTTACCACCTCAAGGACAGATACGCAGTATTTT.

V usage is TRBV7-2 and J usage is TRBJ2-7; D gene ambiguous. The CDR3 is 13 amino acids. V was trimmed by 7 bases and J by 0 bases, leaving 10 bases between them. Germline V CDR1 and CDR2: SGHTA, FQGNSA. The CDR3 region has the DNA TGTGCCAGCAACCCCGTGGGCTCCTACGAGCAGTACTTC. Residues: CASNPVGSYEQYF.

This clonotype occurred once. The V and J genes are TRBV4-3 and TRBJ2-3; no reliable D call. The germline CDR1 and CDR2 sequences are LGHNA and YSLEER. V lost 3 bases and J 4 bases, leaving 14 bases between the germline ends. CDR3 length equals 15 residues. The CDR3 protein is CASSHAGGRPDTQYF. The CDR3 nucleotides are TGCGCCAGCAGCCATGCCGGCGGTCGCCCAGATACGCAGTATTTT.